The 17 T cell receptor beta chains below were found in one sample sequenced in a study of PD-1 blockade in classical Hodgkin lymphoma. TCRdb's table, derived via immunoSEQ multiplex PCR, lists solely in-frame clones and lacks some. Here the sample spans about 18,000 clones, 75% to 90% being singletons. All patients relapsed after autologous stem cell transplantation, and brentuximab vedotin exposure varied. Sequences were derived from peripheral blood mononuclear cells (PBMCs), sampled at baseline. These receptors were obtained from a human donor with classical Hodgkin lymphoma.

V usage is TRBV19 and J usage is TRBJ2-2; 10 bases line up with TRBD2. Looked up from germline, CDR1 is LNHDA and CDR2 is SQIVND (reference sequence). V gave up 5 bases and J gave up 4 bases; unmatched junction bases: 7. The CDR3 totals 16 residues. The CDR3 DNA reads TGTGCCAGTAGTTTAGCGGGAGGTTTGTCCACCGGGGAGCTGTTTTTT. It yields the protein CASSLAGGLSTGELFF. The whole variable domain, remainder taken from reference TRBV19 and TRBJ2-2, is DGGITQSPKYLFRKEGQNVTLSCEQNLNHDAMYWYRQDPGQGLRLIYYSQIVNDFQKGDIAEGYSVSREKKESFPLTVTSAQKNPTAFYLCASSLAGGLSTGELFFGEGSRLTVL.

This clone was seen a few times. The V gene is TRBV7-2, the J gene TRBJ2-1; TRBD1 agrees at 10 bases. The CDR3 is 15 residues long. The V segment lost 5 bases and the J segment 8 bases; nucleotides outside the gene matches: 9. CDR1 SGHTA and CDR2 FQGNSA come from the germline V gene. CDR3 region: CASSTSGTGDDEQFF. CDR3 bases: TGTGCCAGCAGCACATCCGGGACAGGGGACGATGAGCAGTTCTTC.

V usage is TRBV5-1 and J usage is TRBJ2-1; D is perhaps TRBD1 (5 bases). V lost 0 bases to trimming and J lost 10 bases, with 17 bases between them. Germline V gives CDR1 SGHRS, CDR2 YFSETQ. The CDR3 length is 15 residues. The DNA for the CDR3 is TGCGCCAGCAGCTTGGTGGACATTTTCGGACCCGAGCAGTTCTTC. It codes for CASSLVDIFGPEQFF.

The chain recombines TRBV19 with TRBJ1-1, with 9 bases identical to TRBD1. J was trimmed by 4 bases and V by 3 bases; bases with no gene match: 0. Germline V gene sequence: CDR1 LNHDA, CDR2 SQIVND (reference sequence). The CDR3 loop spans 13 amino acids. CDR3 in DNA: TGTGCCAGTAGTATGGACAGGGGCACTGAAGCTTTCTTT. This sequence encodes CASSMDRGTEAFF.

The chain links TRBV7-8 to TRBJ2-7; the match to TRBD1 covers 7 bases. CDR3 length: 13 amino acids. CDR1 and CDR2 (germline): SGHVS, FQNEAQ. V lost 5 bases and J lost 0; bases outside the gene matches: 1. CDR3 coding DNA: TGTGCCAGCAGCCGGGACAGCTCCTACGAGCAGTACTTC. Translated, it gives CASSRDSSYEQYF.

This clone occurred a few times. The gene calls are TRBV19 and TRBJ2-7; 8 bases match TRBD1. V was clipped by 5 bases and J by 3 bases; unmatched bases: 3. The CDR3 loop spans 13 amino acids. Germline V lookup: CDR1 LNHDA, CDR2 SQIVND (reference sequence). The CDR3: CASSRDRNYEQYF. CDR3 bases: TGTGCCAGTAGTCGGGACAGGAACTACGAGCAGTACTTC.

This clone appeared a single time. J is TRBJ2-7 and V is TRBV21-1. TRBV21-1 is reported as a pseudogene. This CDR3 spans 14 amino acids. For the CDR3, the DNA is TGTGCCAGCCCCCCCAGGCGAGGGGGGATTGAGCAGTACTTC. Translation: CASPPRRGGIEQYF.

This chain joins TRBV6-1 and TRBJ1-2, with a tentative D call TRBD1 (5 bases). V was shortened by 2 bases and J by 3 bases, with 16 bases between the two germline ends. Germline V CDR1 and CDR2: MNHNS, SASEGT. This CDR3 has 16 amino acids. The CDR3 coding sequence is TGTGCCAGCAGTGAATACGGGTTCCGAGGGGACTATGGCTACACCTTC. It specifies CASSEYGFRGDYGYTF.

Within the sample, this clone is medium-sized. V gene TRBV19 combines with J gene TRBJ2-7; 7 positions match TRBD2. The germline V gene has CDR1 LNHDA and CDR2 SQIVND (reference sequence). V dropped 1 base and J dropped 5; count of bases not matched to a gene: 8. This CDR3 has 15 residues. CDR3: CASSIAQTSSHEQYF. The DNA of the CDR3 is TGTGCCAGTAGTATAGCGCAGACTAGCAGCCACGAGCAGTACTTC.

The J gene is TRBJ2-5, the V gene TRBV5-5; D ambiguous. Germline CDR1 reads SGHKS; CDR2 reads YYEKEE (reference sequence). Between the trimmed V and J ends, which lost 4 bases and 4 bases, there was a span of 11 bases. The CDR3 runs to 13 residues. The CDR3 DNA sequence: TGTGCCAGCAGCCTCGTACCCCCAGAGACCCAGTACTTC. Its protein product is CASSLVPPETQYF.

CDR3 coding DNA: TGTGCCAGCAGTGGGCTTGCAACTAATGAAAAACTGTTTTTT. It is translated as CASSGLATNEKLFF. This rearrangement joins TRBV4-2 to TRBJ1-4; D is ambiguous. Germline V gene lookup returns CDR1 LGHNA and CDR2 YNFKEQ. With 6 bases removed from V and 0 bases from J, the gap between germline ends came to 8 bases. The length of the CDR3 is 14 residues.

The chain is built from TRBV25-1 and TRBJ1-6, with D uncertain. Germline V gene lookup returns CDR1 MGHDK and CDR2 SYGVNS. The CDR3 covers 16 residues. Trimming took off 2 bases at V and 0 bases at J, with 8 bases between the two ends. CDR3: CASSERGSSYNSPLHF. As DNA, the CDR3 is TGTGCCAGCAGTGAACGGGGAAGCTCCTATAATTCACCCCTCCACTTT.

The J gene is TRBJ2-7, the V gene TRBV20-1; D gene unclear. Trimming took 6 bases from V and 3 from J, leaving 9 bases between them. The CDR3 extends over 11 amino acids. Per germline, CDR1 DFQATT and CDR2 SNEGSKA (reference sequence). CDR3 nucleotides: TGCAGTGCAGAGACGAACTACGAGCAGTACTTC. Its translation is CSAETNYEQYF.

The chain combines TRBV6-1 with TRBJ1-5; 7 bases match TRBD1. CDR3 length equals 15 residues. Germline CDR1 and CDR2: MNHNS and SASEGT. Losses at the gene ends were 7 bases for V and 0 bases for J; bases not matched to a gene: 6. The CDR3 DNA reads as TGTGCCAGCAACGGGGACAGAAATAGCAATCAGCCCCAGCATTTT. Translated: CASNGDRNSNQPQHF.

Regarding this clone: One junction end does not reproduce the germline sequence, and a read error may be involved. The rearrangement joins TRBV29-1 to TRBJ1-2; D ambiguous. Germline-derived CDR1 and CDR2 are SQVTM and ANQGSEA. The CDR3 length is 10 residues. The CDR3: CSVEDTVGPF. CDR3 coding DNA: TGCAGCGTTGAAGACACAGTGGGCCCCTTC.

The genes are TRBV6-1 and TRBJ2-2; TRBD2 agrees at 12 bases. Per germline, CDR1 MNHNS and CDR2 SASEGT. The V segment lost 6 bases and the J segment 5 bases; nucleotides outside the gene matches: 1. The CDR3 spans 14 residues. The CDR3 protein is CASRGTSGTGELFF. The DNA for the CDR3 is TGTGCCAGCAGGGGGACTAGCGGGACCGGGGAGCTGTTTTTT.

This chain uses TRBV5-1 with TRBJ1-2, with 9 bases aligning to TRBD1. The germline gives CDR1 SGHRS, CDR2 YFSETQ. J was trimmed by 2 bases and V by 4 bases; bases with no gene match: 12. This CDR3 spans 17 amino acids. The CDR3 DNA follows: TGCGCCAGCAGCACCCGGACAGGGGAAGTTTGGAACTATGGCTACACCTTC. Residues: CASSTRTGEVWNYGYTF. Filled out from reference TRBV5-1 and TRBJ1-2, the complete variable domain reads KAGVTQTPRYLIKTRGQQVTLSCSPISGHRSVSWYQQTPGQGLQFLFEYFSETQRNKGNFPGRFSGRQFSNSRSEMNVSTLELGDSALYLCASSTRTGEVWNYGYTFGSGTRLTVV.